The next 4 T cell receptor beta chains were all read from a single sample in a study of blood T cell repertoires in COVID-19. TCRdb's copy holds only in-frame clones and misses some; the assay was immunoSEQ multiplex PCR. The sample has fewer than 400,000 clones; around 90% are singletons. The source material was PBMCs or T cells enriched from blood (not recorded which). Source of these receptors: a woman younger than 45 who had recovered from COVID-19.

This chain connects TRBV24-1 to TRBJ2-2, with 8 bases lining up with TRBD1. The CDR3 loop spans 14 amino acids. The J segment lost 7 bases and the V segment lost 9 bases, leaving 9 bases of the junction unmatched. Germline assignment: CDR1 KGHDR and CDR2 SFDVKD. CDR3: CATAGQELDGELFF. CDR3 nucleotides: TGTGCCACCGCGGGACAGGAGTTGGACGGGGAGCTGTTTTTT.

The chain employs TRBV27 and TRBJ2-1; D perhaps matches TRBD1 (5 bases). The V and J ends lost 7 bases and 8 bases respectively, with 18 bases between them. The CDR3 totals 14 residues. Germline assignment: CDR1 MNHEY and CDR2 SMNVEV (reference sequence). The CDR3 reads CASTSIGQFYEQFF. DNA for the CDR3: TGTGCCAGCACCTCGATTGGACAATTCTATGAGCAGTTCTTC.

This chain links TRBV5-1 with TRBJ2-2; tentative D call: TRBD1 (5 bases). Trimming took off 3 bases at V and 2 bases at J, with 17 bases between the two ends. Per the germline V gene, CDR1 is SGHRS and CDR2 is YFSETQ. This CDR3 has 17 amino acids. CDR3 region: CASSSQPGKINTGELFF. Written as DNA, the CDR3 is TGCGCCAGCAGCTCGCAACCAGGGAAGATTAACACCGGGGAGCTGTTTTTT.

The chain has TRBV15 and TRBJ2-2; TRBD2 might be the D (6 bases). The V end was cut by 1 base, the J end by 8 bases, with 11 bases between. The germline CDR1 and CDR2 sequences are LNHNV and YYDKDF (reference sequence). This CDR3 has 14 residues. The CDR3: CATSRVWRGGELFF. The CDR3 bases are TGTGCCACCAGCAGAGTTTGGAGGGGAGGGGAGCTGTTTTTT.